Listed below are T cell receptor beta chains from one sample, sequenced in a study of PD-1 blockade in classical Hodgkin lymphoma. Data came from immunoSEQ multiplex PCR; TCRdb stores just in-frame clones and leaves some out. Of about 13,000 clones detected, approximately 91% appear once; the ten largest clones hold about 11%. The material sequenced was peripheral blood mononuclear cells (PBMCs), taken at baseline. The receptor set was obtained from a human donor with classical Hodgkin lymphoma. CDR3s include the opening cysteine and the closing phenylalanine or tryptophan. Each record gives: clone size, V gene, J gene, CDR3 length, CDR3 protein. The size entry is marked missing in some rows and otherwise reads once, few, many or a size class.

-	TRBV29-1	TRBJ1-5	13	CSAVTGIDQPQHF
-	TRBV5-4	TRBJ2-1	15	CASSLEGTAMNEQFF
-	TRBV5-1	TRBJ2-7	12	CASKLQGPEQYF
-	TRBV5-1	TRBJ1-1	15	CASSLRTGANTEAFF
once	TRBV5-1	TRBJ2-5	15	CASSLAPGAQETQYF
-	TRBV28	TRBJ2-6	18	CASSIQGRGRAGANVLTF
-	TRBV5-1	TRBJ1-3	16	CASSWGQGASGNTIYF
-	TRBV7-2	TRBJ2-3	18	CASSFQPLLAARTDTQYF
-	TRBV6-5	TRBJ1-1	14	CASSSPLMNTEAFF
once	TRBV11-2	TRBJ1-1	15	CASSLIGTVNTEAFF
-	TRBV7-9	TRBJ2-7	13	CASDGDTTKKQYF
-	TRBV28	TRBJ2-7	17	CASSSPATRKGSYEQYF
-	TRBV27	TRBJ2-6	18	CASSPWVAGGSGANVLTF
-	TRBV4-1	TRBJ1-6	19	CASSSYPLQGHTYNSPLHF
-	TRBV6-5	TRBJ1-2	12	CASSQGAIGYTF
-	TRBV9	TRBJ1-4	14	CASSSGTGIGKLFF
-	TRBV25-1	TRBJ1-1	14	CASSESGIRSEAFF
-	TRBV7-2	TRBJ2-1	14	CASSGSAGGIEQFF